This TCR beta chain was captured in a study of shared clonotypes between healthy human individuals. General study points: Sorted-subset sequencing, rarefaction showed, was incomplete despite large depth.

For this clone: What it recognizes is unknown.

Some clones are missing from TCRdb's copy, which holds only in-frame ones; the method was immunoSEQ multiplex PCR. Of about 1.5 million clones listed, approximately 98% were seen once; the top ten hold about 0.45%. The material sequenced was naive CD4+ T cells sorted from blood. Subset specified: CD45RA+ positively selected. The TCR sequence derives from a man aged 25-45 years in good health.

The CDR3 region is CASSVVTGAGGTDTQYF. The CDR3 DNA sequence: TGTGCCAGCAGTGTGGTGACCGGGGCGGGAGGCACAGATACGCAGTATTTT. The chain joins TRBV9 to TRBJ2-3; TRBD2 matches at 7 bases. Germline V gene data show CDR1 as SGDLS and CDR2 as YYNGEE. The CDR3 covers 17 residues. V shed 5 bases, J shed 1 base, and the junction held 13 bases outside the gene matches.